The next 7 T cell receptor beta chains were all read from a single sample in a study of beta chain features in type 1 diabetes. Points from the study as a whole: Type 1 diabetes patients had TCRB CDR3s that were shorter (moderately but significantly so) in all four CD4+ subsets.

Expressed TCRB transcripts were sequenced, since all the RNA that had been isolated was reverse transcribed. Some clones are missing from TCRdb's copy, which holds only in-frame ones; the method was immunoSEQ multiplex PCR. Of some 700,000 clones listed, 13% are singletons. These receptors' antigens are unknown. Sequencing was done on a sample of naive CD4+ T cells from blood. Receptors originate from a man between 18 and 35 years old with type 1 diabetes.

The genes are TRBV30 and TRBJ1-2, with TRBD1 matching over 11 bases. The CDR3 spans 14 residues. Germline loops: CDR1 GTSNPN, CDR2 SVGIG (reference sequence). Trimming took 0 bases from V and 7 from J; bases not matched to a gene: 4. Here the CDR3 DNA reads TGTGCCTGGAGTGTAGGACAGGGGGCAAGTGGCTACACCTTC. It is translated as CAWSVGQGASGYTF.

This clone was picked up a small number of times. The chain uses TRBV10-3 and TRBJ1-1; the D gene is possibly TRBD1 (5 bases). The CDR3 sequence is 14 residues long. Between the trimmed V and J ends, which lost 3 bases and 10 bases, there was a span of 18 bases. The germline V gene encodes CDR1 ENHRY and CDR2 SYGVKD. The CDR3 loop reads CAISDGTSEKVAFF. The CDR3 DNA reads as TGTGCCATCAGTGACGGGACTTCGGAAAAAGTAGCTTTCTTT.

This chain links TRBV30 with TRBJ1-4; the match to TRBD1 covers 9 bases. After removal of 1 base from V and 4 bases from J, the junction contained 4 bases not matched to a gene. The CDR3 spans 15 residues. The germline V gene has CDR1 GTSNPN and CDR2 SVGIG (reference sequence). Here the CDR3 reads CAWSEGDRDNEKLFF. The CDR3, as DNA: TGTGCCTGGAGTGAAGGGGACAGGGATAATGAAAAACTGTTTTTT. The full variable domain, rest sourced from reference TRBV30 and TRBJ1-4, is SQTIHQWPATLVQPVGSPLSLECTVEGTSNPNLYWYRQAAGRGLQLLFYSVGIGQISSEVPQNLSASRPQDRQFILSSKKLLLSDSGFYLCAWSEGDRDNEKLFFGSGTQLSVL.

This clone was found a few times. V and J are TRBV19 and TRBJ1-5; perhaps TRBD1 as D (6 bases). This CDR3 has 15 amino acids. V was shortened by 6 bases and J by 6 bases, with 18 bases between the two germline ends. Looked up from germline, CDR1 is LNHDA and CDR2 is SQIVND (reference sequence). The CDR3 DNA is TGTGCCAGTAGCCTCGGTGCGGGGGCGGGTCAGCCCCAGCATTTT. Translating it yields CASSLGAGAGQPQHF.

This clone showed up just a few times. The chain joins TRBV7-2 to TRBJ1-1, with D possibly being TRBD1 (6 bases). V dropped 4 bases and J dropped 6 bases, with 18 bases sitting between them. The germline CDR1 and CDR2 sequences are SGHTA and FQGNSA. The CDR3 loop spans 15 amino acids. The chain's CDR3 is CASSSLGDTGSEAFF. CDR3 bases: TGTGCCAGCAGCTCCCTCGGGGACACAGGATCTGAAGCTTTCTTT.

The genes are TRBV2 and TRBJ2-4, with 7 bases lining up with TRBD2. The CDR3 has 12 amino acids. From germline, CDR1 is SNHLY and CDR2 FYNNEI. V lost 10 bases to trimming and J lost 5 bases; unmatched junction nucleotides: 5. DNA for the CDR3: TGTGCCACTGTCCGGGGGGAAAACATTCAGTACTTC. Translating it yields CATVRGENIQYF.

J is TRBJ1-1 and V is TRBV6-6; no clear D. CDR1 is MNHNY, CDR2 SVGAGI, per germline (reference sequence). The CDR3 is 13 residues long. Trimming removed 7 bases from V and 4 bases from J, with 13 bases in between. The CDR3, as DNA: TGTGCCAGCAACCGGGGATTCGGCACTGAAGCTTTCTTT. Amino acid sequence: CASNRGFGTEAFF.